This TCR beta chain was found in a study of shared clonotypes between healthy human individuals. Findings and caveats of the study: Collection of samples was limited to blood; tissue repertoires likely differ.

The germline V gene encodes CDR1 MNHEY and CDR2 SMNVEV (reference sequence). The CDR3 is 14 amino acids. V was cut by 2 bases and J by 4 bases, with 12 bases left in between. Method: immunoSEQ multiplex PCR; TCRdb's copy keeps in-frame clones and lacks some. This sample has more than 550,000 clones, with about 90% found just once. A remark on this clone: Its antigen remains unknown.

The sequencing sample was made of memory CD8+ T cells from PBMCs. Specified subset: CD45RO+ cells pooled with CCR7-negative TemRA cells. The rearrangement joins TRBV27 to TRBJ2-7; a possible D gene is TRBD2 (6 bases). The TCR originated in a man younger than 35 in good health. Some clones in this sample may be carry-over from other donors' samples. CDR3: CASSLNLAAYEQYF. CDR3 DNA sequence: TGTGCCAGCAGTTTAAATTTAGCGGCTTACGAGCAGTACTTC.